This TCR beta chain appears in the sequencing data of a study of human T cells and chemical hapten exposure. A single record per CDR3 protein comes from TCRdb applying MiXCR to the RACE reads. Of about 120,000 distinct CDR3 sequences listed, 9% to 13% are singletons. The time point was: patch test 1, 2 weeks after DPC sensitization. Indicated treatment: therapeutic diphenylcyclopropenone sensitization with weekly scalp DPC. The material was whole blood, obtained in connection with sensitization to the hapten diphenylcyclopropenone (DPC). This receptor was taken from a woman aged 45-60 years with alopecia areata. Some clones in this sample may be carry-over from other donors' samples.

In DNA form, the CDR3 reads TGTGCCAGCAGTTTCAGGGGGCCGGATGGCTACACCTTC. Residues: CASSFRGPDGYTF. The chain joins TRBV6-5 to TRBJ1-2; 8 bases match TRBD1. Losses at the gene ends were 4 bases for V and 6 bases for J; bases not matched to a gene: 4. This CDR3 is 13 amino acids long. Germline V gene data show CDR1 as MNHEY and CDR2 as SVGAGI.